The entry below gives a single T cell receptor beta chain sequence along with its context. The study assigned cohorts using participant-reported clinical history. This entry belongs to a study of blood T cell repertoires in COVID-19. CDR3 length: 12 amino acids. Germline trimming cut 7 bases from V and 5 bases from J; bases unmatched to any gene: 4. The germline gives CDR1 SQVTM, CDR2 ANQGSEA. In the authors' methods: Scientists estimated how many nucleated cells there were by amplifying reference gene primers. Profiling relied on immunoSEQ multiplex PCR, and the TCRdb table lists in-frame clones only, not all of them. For V, J and clone size, that table is used; D and trimming come from the DNA. The table includes approximately 180,000 clones, roughly 82% detected once.

Sequenced sample: PBMCs or T cells enriched from blood (not recorded which). The receptor was isolated from a man over 45 who had recovered from COVID-19. The J gene is TRBJ2-5, the V gene TRBV29-1; TRBD1 matches 10 bases. The CDR3 coding sequence is TGCAGCGGAGGACAGGGGGGGGAGACCCAGTACTTC. Translating it yields CSGGQGGETQYF. The whole variable domain, filled in from reference TRBV29-1 and TRBJ2-5, reads SAVISQKPSRDICQRGTSLTIQCQVDSQVTMMFWYRQQPGQSLTLIATANQGSEATYESGFVIDKFPISRPNLTFSTLTVSNMSPEDSSIYLCSGGQGGETQYFGPGTRLLVL.